This paragraph covers one T cell receptor beta chain sequence. The target antigen is unknown. The data were obtained in a study of human T cells and chemical hapten exposure. Study at large: Largely, small differences in pooled library volume made per-sample TCR yields vary.

Study-wide results and caveats: TCRs above 1 in 1000 frequency did not change with DPC sensitization.

Time point reported: healthy volunteer bleed at 2 weeks. Unseparated into fractions, whole blood served as the source from which total RNA was extracted. Trimming shortened V by 6 bases and J by 6 bases, and 9 bases separated the two germline ends. The V gene's germline CDR1 is MGHDK and CDR2 SYGVNS. This CDR3 is built from 12 residues. One entry per CDR3 protein results from TCRdb running MiXCR on the RACE reads. Among over 100,000 distinct CDR3 sequences listed, approximately 9.1% were seen once. The sequence was obtained from a male donor in good health. Some clones in this sample may be carry-over from other donors' samples. The specimen was whole blood. The rearrangement links TRBV25-1 to TRBJ2-1; TRBD2 is a possible D gene (5 bases). Written as DNA, the CDR3 is TGTGCCAGCAGGGACTCGATCAATGAGCAGTTCTTC. This codes for CASRDSINEQFF.